This T cell receptor beta chain was recovered during a study of cytomegalovirus exposure and HLA in healthy donors. On the study more broadly: In terms of ancestry, the Caucasian-associated cluster contained about 81% of the approximately 400 genotyped donors. General study points: It was in a later analysis that TCR association rates were seen to vary by HLA locus, highest for DRB1 and lowest for HLA-C. For TCR beta chains, V- and J-gene trimming was later linked to a missense DCLRE1C variant.

In the case of this clone: What it recognizes is unknown.

Primers for the PCR totalled 60 Vbeta and 13 Jbeta. Study processing details: Around 10 million shared chains were among tens of millions of unique TCR beta chains counted in a later analysis. Measured with immunoSEQ multiplex PCR; TCRdb has only the in-frame clones, and not every one. V, J and clone size derive from that table, while D and trimming were established from the DNA sequence. The sample table sets out about 110,000 clones. Germline V lookup: CDR1 SEHNR, CDR2 FQNEAQ (reference sequence). CDR3 length: 18 amino acids. The ends were cut back, 3 bases at V and 4 bases at J, with 24 bases in the middle.

Material: PBMCs. This TCR was recovered from a man aged 50-59 years in good health and CMV-seronegative. The V call is TRBV7-9, the J call TRBJ1-2; a possible D gene is TRBD1 (5 bases). CDR3 nucleotide sequence: TGTGCCAGCAGCTTGGAGGGCAGGGAAACTGTTGGGGGCTATGGCTACACCTTC. Translation gives CASSLEGRETVGGYGYTF. Full variable domain (outside the CDR3, taken from reference TRBV7-9 and TRBJ1-2): DTGVSQNPRHKITKRGQNVTFRCDPISEHNRLYWYRQTLGQGPEFLTYFQNEAQLEKSRLLSDRFSAERPKGSFSTLEIQRTEQGDSAMYLCASSLEGRETVGGYGYTFGSGTRLTVV.